One sample yielded the 25 T cell receptor beta chains listed below, sequenced in a study of blood T cell repertoires in COVID-19. Libraries were prepared by immunoSEQ multiplex PCR; TCRdb keeps only in-frame clonotypes and omits some of them. The sample has 100,000 or so clones; just over 85% are singletons. The source material was peripheral blood. The source of these receptors is a woman aged 55-75 years in a cohort sampled during active or convalescent COVID-19.

In this sample, this clone turned up once. The chain has TRBV4-2 and TRBJ1-5; unclear D gene. The CDR3 is 13 residues long. With 0 bases removed from V and 6 bases from J, the gap between germline ends came to 6 bases. CDR1 is LGHNA, CDR2 YNFKEQ, per germline. The CDR3 spells CASSQEGGQPQHF. The CDR3 coding sequence is TGTGCCAGCAGCCAAGAGGGAGGTCAGCCCCAGCATTTT.

This clone was seen a single time. The chain carries TRBV18 and TRBJ2-7, with TRBD1 matching over 9 bases. This CDR3 is 15 amino acids long. Losses at the gene ends were 2 bases for V and 2 bases for J; bases not matched to a gene: 4. Germline CDR1 and CDR2: KGHSH and LQKENI. The DNA of the CDR3 is TGTGCCAGCTCACCAGAACAGGGGGCCGCCTACGAGCAGTACTTC. Amino acids: CASSPEQGAAYEQYF.

The chain has TRBV23-1 and TRBJ2-7; TRBD2 agrees at 7 bases. TRBV23-1 counts as an open reading frame of uncertain function. This CDR3 has 19 amino acids. V was clipped by 0 bases and J by 2 bases; unmatched bases: 16. The DNA of the CDR3 is TGCGCCAGCAGTCAATCGATCGTGGGGCCGTGGACTAGACCCTACGAGCAGTACTTC. Translated, it gives CASSQSIVGPWTRPYEQYF.

The genes are TRBV15 and TRBJ2-7; tentatively, D is TRBD1 (6 bases). V lost 0 bases to trimming and J lost 9 bases, with 15 bases between them. This CDR3 comprises 14 residues. Germline lookup yields CDR1 LNHNV and CDR2 YYDKDF (reference sequence). The CDR3 is CATSRDIGRGTQYF. In DNA form, the CDR3 reads TGTGCCACCAGCAGAGATATAGGCAGGGGAACGCAGTACTTC.

This clone was recorded once. J is TRBJ1-5 and V is TRBV19; no reliable D call. V was cut by 5 bases and J by 5 bases, with 10 bases left in between. Germline V gives CDR1 LNHDA, CDR2 SQIVND (reference sequence). This CDR3 contains 13 residues. The CDR3: CASSFREDQPQHF. The CDR3 DNA reads as TGTGCCAGTAGTTTTAGGGAGGATCAGCCCCAGCATTTT.

This chain connects TRBV3-1 (or the pseudogene TRBV3-2) to TRBJ2-1; 7 nucleotides agree with TRBD2. The trim removed 1 base at V and 4 bases at J, leaving 7 bases unmatched. Germline V gene sequence: CDR1 LGHDT, CDR2 YNNKEL (reference sequence). CDR3 length: 16 residues. CDR3 residues: CASSQAGRERYNEQFF. CDR3 DNA: TGTGCCAGCAGCCAAGCCGGGCGGGAGAGGTACAATGAGCAGTTCTTC.

The V call is TRBV12-3 or TRBV12-4, the J call TRBJ1-2; D is possibly TRBD1 (6 bases). The CDR3 is 12 amino acids. Trimming took off 4 bases at V and 7 bases at J, with 10 bases between the two ends. The CDR3 coding sequence is TGTGCCAGCAGTTCACAGGGCCGTGGCTACACCTTC. Protein: CASSSQGRGYTF.

The chain employs TRBV4-2 and TRBJ1-6; D not certain. Germline V gives CDR1 LGHNA, CDR2 YNFKEQ. Trimming pared 0 bases from V and 11 bases from J, leaving 8 bases between. The CDR3 is 13 residues long. In DNA, the CDR3 is TGTGCCAGCAGCCAAGATGTCTACCCACCCCTCCACTTT. Protein product: CASSQDVYPPLHF.

V usage is TRBV7-8 and J usage is TRBJ2-2; TRBD2 is a possible D gene (6 bases). There are 17 residues in the CDR3. Germline V CDR1 and CDR2: SGHVS, FQNEAQ. V was clipped by 3 bases and J by 5 bases, with 19 bases between them. The CDR3 is CASSLGQGLLLTGELFF. In DNA, the CDR3 is TGTGCCAGCAGCTTGGGCCAGGGACTTCTGTTAACCGGGGAGCTGTTTTTT. Full variable domain (remainder filled in from reference TRBV7-8 and TRBJ2-2): GAGVSQSPRYKVAKRGQDVALRCDPISGHVSLFWYQQALGQGPEFLTYFQNEAQLDKSGLPSDRFFAERPEGSVSTLKIQRTQQEDSAVYLCASSLGQGLLLTGELFFGEGSRLTVL.

The chain links TRBV4-1 to TRBJ2-3; TRBD2 is a possible D gene (6 bases). Trimming left V 4 bases short and J 3 bases short, with 14 bases between. The CDR3 is 15 amino acids. The germline CDR1 and CDR2 sequences are MGHRA and YSYEKL. The CDR3 is CASSRGGDGTDTQYF. CDR3 coding DNA: TGCGCCAGCAGCCGAGGAGGGGACGGTACAGATACGCAGTATTTT.

This chain connects TRBV24-1 to TRBJ2-1, with TRBD2 matching over 10 bases. The CDR3 covers 16 residues. V dropped 4 bases and J dropped 0; count of bases not matched to a gene: 2. Germline CDR1 KGHDR, CDR2 SFDVKD. CDR3 sequence (DNA): TGTGCCACCAGTGACCCTAGCGGGAGCTCCTACAATGAGCAGTTCTTC. Protein product: CATSDPSGSSYNEQFF.

This chain uses TRBV10-3 with TRBJ2-7; tentative D call: TRBD2 (5 bases). CDR3 length equals 14 residues. Germline V gives CDR1 ENHRY, CDR2 SYGVKD. V was trimmed by 2 bases and J by 6 bases, leaving 14 bases between them. For the CDR3, the DNA is TGTGCCATCAGTGAGCCGGGGAGCGCTAGCGAGCAGTACTTC. Its translation: CAISEPGSASEQYF.

This sequence joins TRBV18 and TRBJ1-4, with a weak D call TRBD1 (6 bases). The germline gives CDR1 KGHSH, CDR2 LQKENI. The CDR3 extends over 15 amino acids. The V and J ends lost 0 bases and 5 bases respectively, with 10 bases between them. The CDR3 coding sequence is TGTGCCAGCTCACCACCGGGGACACAAAATGAAAAACTGTTTTTT. The encoded protein is CASSPPGTQNEKLFF.

The count of this clone is one. The chain couples TRBV4-2 to TRBJ2-7, with 10 bases matching TRBD2. Unmatched junction bases numbered 7, after V lost 0 bases and J lost 5 bases. This CDR3 has 16 residues. Per germline, CDR1 LGHNA and CDR2 YNFKEQ. The CDR3 is CASSQEASGRTHEQYF. For the CDR3, the DNA is TGTGCCAGCAGCCAAGAGGCTAGCGGGAGAACCCACGAGCAGTACTTC.

As to this clone: The same CDR3 also results from other DNA sequences found in this sample. The rearrangement uses TRBV15 and TRBJ1-4; D is uncertain. CDR1 is LNHNV and CDR2 is YYDKDF in the germline V gene (reference sequence). Trimming left V 1 base short and J 5 bases short, with 8 bases between. The CDR3 covers 14 residues. The CDR3 sequence: CATSRGGPNEKLFF. In nucleotides, the CDR3 is TGTGCCACCAGCAGAGGCGGGCCGAATGAAAAACTGTTTTTT.

This clone was picked up one time. The chain carries TRBV18 and TRBJ1-2; no clear D gene. Germline V gene sequence: CDR1 KGHSH, CDR2 LQKENI. V gave up 1 base and J gave up 4 bases, with 22 bases separating them. The CDR3 length is 18 residues. The CDR3 here is CASSPLGLNAGRLYGYTF. CDR3 coding DNA: TGTGCCAGCTCACCACTTGGATTAAATGCCGGAAGACTCTATGGCTACACCTTC.

The chain has TRBV5-3 and TRBJ1-1, with D hard to call. TRBV5-3 is recorded as an ORF, its role being uncertain. Trimming cost V 4 bases and J 1 base, with 8 bases left between them. CDR3 length: 13 amino acids. The CDR3 reads CARSPPWNTEAFF. CDR3 sequence (DNA): TGTGCCAGAAGCCCTCCCTGGAACACTGAAGCTTTCTTT.

The gene calls are TRBV28 and TRBJ1-4, with D possibly being TRBD1 (6 bases). Germline CDR1 is MDHEN and CDR2 is SYDVKM. The CDR3 totals 13 residues. The V gene lost 10 bases and the J gene lost 7 bases, with 16 bases spanning the gap. CDR3 region: CATSGGLGEKLFF. The CDR3 DNA reads TGTGCCACCAGCGGGGGGCTGGGTGAAAAACTGTTTTTT.

The chain has TRBV3-1 (or the pseudogene TRBV3-2) and TRBJ1-6; 10 positions match TRBD1. The ends lost 4 bases at V and 8 bases at J; junction bases unmatched: 11. Per germline, CDR1 LGHDT and CDR2 YNNKEL (reference sequence). The CDR3 spans 17 residues. DNA of the CDR3: TGTGCCAGCAGCCCCCCCCGGCCTGGGACAGGGGATTCACCCCTCCACTTT. It yields the protein CASSPPRPGTGDSPLHF.

This clone came up once. This chain links TRBV5-4 with TRBJ1-2; D is perhaps TRBD1 (5 bases). The CDR3 totals 14 residues. Germline values: CDR1 SGHNT, CDR2 YYREEE (reference sequence). Deletions cut 0 bases from V and 2 bases from J, with 8 bases between. The CDR3 reads CASSLEQVNYGYTF. The CDR3 coding sequence is TGTGCCAGCAGCTTGGAACAGGTGAACTATGGCTACACCTTC.

This clone was seen a single time. V is TRBV12-3 or TRBV12-4 and J is TRBJ1-1; D is perhaps TRBD1 (5 bases). This CDR3 is built from 13 residues. The V and J ends lost 2 bases and 2 bases respectively, with 6 bases between them. The CDR3 protein is CASSLQGNTEAFF. CDR3 nucleotides: TGTGCCAGCAGTTTACAGGGAAACACTGAAGCTTTCTTT.

V is TRBV5-6 and J is TRBJ1-1; 8 positions match TRBD1. The CDR3 is 14 amino acids. In germline, CDR1 is SGHDT, CDR2 YYEEEE. J was trimmed by 1 base and V by 4 bases; bases with no gene match: 3. CDR3 nucleotides: TGTGCCAGCAGCCCAACAGGGGGGAACACTGAAGCTTTCTTT. This sequence encodes CASSPTGGNTEAFF.

This sequence joins TRBV18 and TRBJ2-2, with 7 bases identical to TRBD1. This CDR3 region has 16 residues. The germline V gene has CDR1 KGHSH and CDR2 LQKENI. V lost 0 bases and J lost 4; bases outside the gene matches: 5. The chain's CDR3 is CASSPPGRGSTGELFF. In DNA, the CDR3 is TGTGCCAGCTCACCACCAGGCAGGGGGAGCACCGGGGAGCTGTTTTTT.

The chain couples TRBV3-1 (or the pseudogene TRBV3-2) to TRBJ2-4; D remains ambiguous. V was pared by 3 bases and J by 8 bases, with 11 bases between. The CDR3 length is 13 residues. Per germline, CDR1 LGHDT and CDR2 YNNKEL (reference sequence). DNA of the CDR3: TGTGCCAGCAGCCAGTCCCCAGGTTACATTCAGTACTTC. Protein: CASSQSPGYIQYF.

The chain uses TRBV7-9 and TRBJ1-6; no clear D gene. This CDR3 spans 15 amino acids. The germline V gene has CDR1 SEHNR and CDR2 FQNEAQ (reference sequence). V lost 2 bases, J lost 9 bases, and 14 bases lay in between. The CDR3 nucleotides are TGTGCCAGCAGCTTAAGTCCGGGGTCTGGTTCACCCCTCCACTTT. Amino acid sequence: CASSLSPGSGSPLHF.